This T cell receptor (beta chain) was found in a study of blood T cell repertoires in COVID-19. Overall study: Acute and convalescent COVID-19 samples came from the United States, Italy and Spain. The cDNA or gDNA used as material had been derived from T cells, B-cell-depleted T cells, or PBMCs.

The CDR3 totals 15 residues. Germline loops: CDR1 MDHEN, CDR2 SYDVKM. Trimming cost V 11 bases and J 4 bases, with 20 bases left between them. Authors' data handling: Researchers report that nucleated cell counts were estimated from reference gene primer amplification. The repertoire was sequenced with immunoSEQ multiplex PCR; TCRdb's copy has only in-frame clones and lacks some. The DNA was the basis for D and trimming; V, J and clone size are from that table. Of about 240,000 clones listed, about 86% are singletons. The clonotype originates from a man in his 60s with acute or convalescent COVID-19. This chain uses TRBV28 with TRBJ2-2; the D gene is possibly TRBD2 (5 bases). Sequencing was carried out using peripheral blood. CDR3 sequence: CACRYGDHLTGELFF. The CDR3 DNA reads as TGTGCCTGTCGATACGGGGATCACCTCACCGGGGAGCTGTTTTTT.